One sample yielded the 11 T cell receptor beta chains listed below, sequenced in a study of patients and donors after allogeneic stem cell transplantation. TCRdb redid the calling of the RT-PCR reads with MiXCR, one entry per CDR3 protein. The data hold fewer than 500,000 distinct CDR3 sequences, with around 15% observed a single time. Sequenced material: blood, either unsorted or a sorted T cell fraction (not recorded which). The receptors here all came from a human donor who was either an allogeneic HSCT recipient or a stem cell or donor lymphocyte infusion donor (not recorded which). It is not recorded whose cells these are; they may come from a transplant donor.

The CDR3: CASSLVGAGDNNEQFF. In DNA, the CDR3 is TGCGCCAGCAGCTTGGTCGGAGCGGGGGATAACAATGAGCAGTTCTTC. The chain joins TRBV5-1 to TRBJ2-1; 8 bases are a match to TRBD2. CDR1 SGHRS and CDR2 YFSETQ come from the germline V gene. The CDR3 is 16 amino acids. V gave up 0 bases and J gave up 5 bases; unmatched junction bases: 7.

In its sample, this clonotype was seen many times. The chain employs TRBV29-1 and TRBJ1-2; D gene uncertain. Per germline, CDR1 SQVTM and CDR2 ANQGSEA. This CDR3 region has 17 residues. The V end was cut by 5 bases, the J end by 6 bases, with 28 bases between. The CDR3 loop is CSVTHSTPQRLNHGYTF. The CDR3 coding sequence is TGCAGCGTTACCCACTCAACACCACAGAGGTTAAACCATGGCTACACCTTC.

In its sample, this clonotype was seen many times. This CDR3 is CASSYSPGGLNSPLHF. CDR3 sequence (DNA): TGTGCCAGCAGTTACTCACCAGGGGGGCTTAATTCACCCCTCCACTTT. The chain links TRBV6-5 to TRBJ1-6, with 7 bases aligning to TRBD1. There are 16 residues in the CDR3. V lost 0 bases to trimming and J lost 6 bases; unmatched junction nucleotides: 5. The germline V gene encodes CDR1 MNHEY and CDR2 SVGAGI.

There are a few counts of this clonotype. The V and J genes are TRBV6-1 and TRBJ2-7, with D tentatively TRBD1 or TRBD2 (5 bases each). The CDR3 has 15 residues. Germline V gives CDR1 MNHNS, CDR2 SASEGT. Trimming removed 1 base from V and 3 bases from J, with 13 bases in between. CDR3 residues: CASSEGAGRNYEQYF. In nucleotides, the CDR3 is TGTGCCAGCAGTGAAGGGGCAGGGAGAAACTACGAGCAGTACTTC.

This clonotype was seen a few times. The chain combines TRBV12-3 or TRBV12-4 with TRBJ2-1, with TRBD1 as a possible D gene (5 bases). V shed 5 bases and J shed 9 bases, with 17 bases lying between them. This CDR3 spans 14 amino acids. The CDR3 sequence is CASSIDRRGSEQFF. CDR3 sequence (DNA): TGTGCCAGCAGTATTGATAGAAGGGGATCTGAGCAGTTCTTC.

CDR3 residues: CASRGLADLSSYNEQFF. In DNA, the CDR3 is TGTGCCAGCAGGGGACTAGCGGACTTGAGCTCCTACAATGAGCAGTTCTTC. The chain recombines TRBV6-1 with TRBJ2-1; the match to TRBD2 covers 11 bases. Germline V gene sequence: CDR1 MNHNS, CDR2 SASEGT. V was pared by 6 bases and J by 0 bases, with 7 bases of the junction left unmatched. CDR3 length: 17 amino acids.

This clonotype has only a few counts. One junction end does not reproduce the germline sequence, and a read error may be involved. This CDR3 reads CASSLRQARGTNERLFF. CDR3 in DNA: TGCGCCAGCAGCTTGCGGCAGGCTCGTGGAACTAATGAAAGACTGTTTTTT. The J gene is TRBJ1-4, the V gene TRBV5-1, with D unresolved. The CDR3 is made up of 17 amino acids. In germline, CDR1 is SGHRS, CDR2 YFSETQ.

This clonotype was found many times. The CDR3 DNA is TGTGCCAGCAGGGGGGGGCCCTACGAGCAGTACTTC. It is translated as CASRGGPYEQYF. The V call is TRBV6-5, the J call TRBJ2-7; D possibly corresponds to TRBD2 (7 bases). The CDR3 sequence is 12 residues long. Germline CDR1 is MNHEY and CDR2 is SVGAGI. V lost 6 bases, J lost 2 bases, and 8 bases lay in between.

V is TRBV27 and J is TRBJ2-7; tentative D call: TRBD2 (6 bases). Between the trimmed V and J ends, which lost 6 bases and 6 bases, there was a span of 21 bases. The CDR3 covers 15 residues. Germline CDR1 is MNHEY and CDR2 is SMNVEV (reference sequence). The CDR3 region has the DNA TGTGCCAGCAGCCCAACGGGACTGCCCCTCCGCGAGCAGTACTTC. Residues: CASSPTGLPLREQYF.

The chain links TRBV18 to TRBJ2-4; tentative D call: TRBD1 (5 bases). V was shortened by 6 bases and J by 7 bases, with 16 bases between the two germline ends. The CDR3 covers 14 residues. Germline V gene data show CDR1 as KGHSH and CDR2 as LQKENI. CDR3 amino acids: CASSEGDLENIQYF. The CDR3 coding sequence is TGTGCCAGCTCGGAAGGGGATTTGGAGAACATTCAGTACTTC.

The rearrangement joins TRBV10-3 to TRBJ2-5, with D possibly being TRBD1 (6 bases). The V end was cut by 0 bases, the J end by 5 bases, with 13 bases between. This CDR3 is built from 15 residues. Germline V lookup: CDR1 ENHRY, CDR2 SYGVKD. The CDR3 coding sequence is TGTGCCATCAGTGAGTCGACAGGCCCCCACGAGACCCAGTACTTC. It specifies CAISESTGPHETQYF.